This T cell receptor beta chain was found in a study of cytomegalovirus exposure and HLA in healthy donors. Turning to the study itself: It was reported in a later analysis that the same platform had been used for the 100 to 150 validation repertoires as for the 550 to 750 first-cohort repertoires.

Looked up from germline, CDR1 is SGHNT and CDR2 is YENEEA. V was trimmed by 5 bases and J by 2 bases, leaving 16 bases between them. CDR3 length equals 15 residues. Using immunoSEQ multiplex PCR, the repertoire was profiled, and TCRdb retains in-frame clones only, with some absent. The profile shows 130,000 or so clones, more than 75% of them singletons. The source is a woman under 40 in good health and CMV-seronegative. The gene calls are TRBV11-3 and TRBJ2-7; TRBD1 is a possible D gene (6 bases). The sequenced material came from PBMCs. The CDR3 nucleotides are TGTGCCAGCAGCCCAGATGGACAGACACCCTACGAGCAGTACTTC. This encodes CASSPDGQTPYEQYF.